These T cell receptor beta chains were read from a single sample in a study of blood T cell repertoires in COVID-19. Sequenced by immunoSEQ multiplex PCR; TCRdb stores in-frame clones only, minus some. The data show 200,000 to 300,000 clones, with about 82% seen just once and over 2% held by the top ten. The sample consisted of PBMCs or T cells enriched from blood (not recorded which). All receptors derive from a woman in her forties or fifties who had recovered from COVID-19. Both conserved end residues are part of each CDR3. The D gene is left open where the match is weak.

TRBJ1-4 TRBV15 - CATSRDRLNEKLFF
TRBJ2-1 TRBV13 - CASSLGGSSDEQFF
TRBJ2-2 TRBV18 TRBD2 CASSPPLAATNTGELFF
TRBJ1-1 TRBV28 - CASSSQRQLNTEAFF
TRBJ1-3 TRBV9 - CASSPSFAGAGNTIYF
TRBJ2-7 TRBV27 TRBD2 CASSPGTIGSEQYF
TRBJ1-6 TRBV30 - CAWRTYVGGGYNSPLHF
TRBJ1-1 TRBV6-5 TRBD1 CASSSQGVAEAFF
TRBJ2-3 TRBV5-5 - CASSGVAGTDTQYF
TRBJ2-3 TRBV3-1/TRBV3-2 TRBD2 CASSQGRLAGLDTQYF
TRBJ1-2 TRBV28 - CASSPMDRGINYGYTF
TRBJ2-3 TRBV7-6 - CASSLRYADSPDTDTQYF
TRBJ1-2 TRBV7-2 TRBD1 CASSLEPGTVEYGYTF
TRBJ1-2 TRBV6-5 - CASSLRRGLEGYTF
TRBJ1-1 TRBV19 - CASSIGTFASGFF
TRBJ2-7 TRBV5-6 - CASSSTGDSHPYEQYF
TRBJ2-1 TRBV20-1 TRBD2 CSAGGLAGGTNEQFF
TRBJ1-1 TRBV18 - CAGGSDITEAFF
TRBJ2-1 TRBV3-1/TRBV3-2 - CASSQDWSGLYNEQFF
TRBJ2-5 TRBV20-1 - CSASRTSKETQYF
TRBJ2-7 TRBV6-5 TRBD1 CASSLYRDRSYEQYF
TRBJ1-2 TRBV5-1 TRBD1 CASSSLPGQGVGYTF
TRBJ2-7 TRBV2 - CASSDPKSYEQYF
TRBJ2-7 TRBV21-1 - CASSKGETGSSYEQYF
TRBJ1-2 TRBV19 - CASGAWRSYGYTF
TRBJ2-7 TRBV5-1 TRBD1 CASRQNKSGATAKRQGAHEQYF
TRBJ2-2 TRBV4-2 TRBD2 CASSRREGQNTGELFF
TRBJ2-5 TRBV27 TRBD2 CASSLSPPLAGAPQETQYF
TRBJ2-7 TRBV11-2 - CASSSRVYYEQYF
TRBJ2-3 TRBV11-3 TRBD2 CASSPRLAGTTDTQYF
TRBJ1-3 TRBV6-5 TRBD1 CASSYSERQGTIYF
TRBJ2-5 TRBV18 - CASSPSHSQETQYF
TRBJ1-6 TRBV11-3 - CASSPRGGIYNSPLHF
TRBJ1-1 TRBV5-1 TRBD1 CASSLLGQGHTEAFF